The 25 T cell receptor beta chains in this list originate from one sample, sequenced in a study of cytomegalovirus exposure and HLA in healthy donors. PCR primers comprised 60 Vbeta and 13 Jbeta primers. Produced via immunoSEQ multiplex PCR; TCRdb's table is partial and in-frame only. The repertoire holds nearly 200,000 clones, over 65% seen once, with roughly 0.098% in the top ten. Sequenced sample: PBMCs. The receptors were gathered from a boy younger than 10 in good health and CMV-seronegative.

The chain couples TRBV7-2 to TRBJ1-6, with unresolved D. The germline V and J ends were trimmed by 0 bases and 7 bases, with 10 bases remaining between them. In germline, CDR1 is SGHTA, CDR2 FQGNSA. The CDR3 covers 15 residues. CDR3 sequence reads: CASSLARVMNSPLHF. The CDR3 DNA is TGTGCCAGCAGCTTAGCCCGGGTGATGAATTCACCCCTCCACTTT.

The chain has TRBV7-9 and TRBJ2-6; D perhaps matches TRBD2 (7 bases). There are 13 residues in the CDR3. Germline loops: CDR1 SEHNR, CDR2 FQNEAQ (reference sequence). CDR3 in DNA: TGTCTCGCGGGGGCGTCTGGGGCCAACGTCCTGACTTTC. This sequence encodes CLAGASGANVLTF.

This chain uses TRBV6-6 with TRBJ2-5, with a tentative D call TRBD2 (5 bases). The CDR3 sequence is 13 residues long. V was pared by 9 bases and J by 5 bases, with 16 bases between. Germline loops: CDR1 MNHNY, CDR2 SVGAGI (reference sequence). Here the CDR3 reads CASLDSPWETQYF. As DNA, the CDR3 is TGTGCCAGTTTGGACTCCCCGTGGGAGACCCAGTACTTC.

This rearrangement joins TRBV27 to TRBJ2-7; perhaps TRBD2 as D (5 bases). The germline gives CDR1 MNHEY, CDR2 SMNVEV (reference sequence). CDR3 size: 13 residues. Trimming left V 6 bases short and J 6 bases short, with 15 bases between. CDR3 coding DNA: TGTGCCAGCAGGGACCTTCGGGAAAGCGAGCAGTACTTC. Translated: CASRDLRESEQYF.

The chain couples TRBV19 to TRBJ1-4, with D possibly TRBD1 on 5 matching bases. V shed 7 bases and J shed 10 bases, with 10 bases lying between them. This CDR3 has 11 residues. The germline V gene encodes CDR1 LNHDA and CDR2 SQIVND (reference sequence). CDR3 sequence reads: CASKQALKLFF. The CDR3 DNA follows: TGTGCCAGTAAACAGGCCCTAAAACTGTTTTTT.

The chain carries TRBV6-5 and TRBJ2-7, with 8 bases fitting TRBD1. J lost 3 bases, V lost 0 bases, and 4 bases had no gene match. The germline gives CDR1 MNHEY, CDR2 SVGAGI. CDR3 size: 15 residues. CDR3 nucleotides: TGTGCCAGCAGTTACTCCGGGACAGGCCACTACGAGCAGTACTTC. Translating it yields CASSYSGTGHYEQYF.

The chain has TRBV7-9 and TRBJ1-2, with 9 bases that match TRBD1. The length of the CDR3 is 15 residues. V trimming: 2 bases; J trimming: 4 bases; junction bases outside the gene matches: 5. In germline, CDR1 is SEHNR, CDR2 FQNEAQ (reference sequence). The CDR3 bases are TGTGCCAGCAGCTTATTCGGGACAGGGCCCTATGGCTACACCTTC. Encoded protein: CASSLFGTGPYGYTF.

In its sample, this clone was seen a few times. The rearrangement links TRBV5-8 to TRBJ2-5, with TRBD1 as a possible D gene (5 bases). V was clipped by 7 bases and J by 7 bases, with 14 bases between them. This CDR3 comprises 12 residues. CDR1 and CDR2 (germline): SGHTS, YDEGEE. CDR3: CASSSGRGTQYF. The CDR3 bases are TGTGCCAGCTCGTCGGGTAGGGGGACCCAGTACTTC.

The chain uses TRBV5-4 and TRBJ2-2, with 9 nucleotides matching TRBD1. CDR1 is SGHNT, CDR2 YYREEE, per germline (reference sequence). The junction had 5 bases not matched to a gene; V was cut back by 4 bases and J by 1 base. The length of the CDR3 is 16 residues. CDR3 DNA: TGTGCCAGCAGCACCGGACAGGGGCTGAACACCGGGGAGCTGTTTTTT. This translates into CASSTGQGLNTGELFF.

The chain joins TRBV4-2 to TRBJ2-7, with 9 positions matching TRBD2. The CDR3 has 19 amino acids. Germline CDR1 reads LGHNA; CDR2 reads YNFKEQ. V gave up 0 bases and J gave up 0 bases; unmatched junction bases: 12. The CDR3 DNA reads TGTGCCAGCAGCCAAGATCTAGCGGGGCAAGACCCGAGCTCCTACGAGCAGTACTTC. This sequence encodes CASSQDLAGQDPSSYEQYF.

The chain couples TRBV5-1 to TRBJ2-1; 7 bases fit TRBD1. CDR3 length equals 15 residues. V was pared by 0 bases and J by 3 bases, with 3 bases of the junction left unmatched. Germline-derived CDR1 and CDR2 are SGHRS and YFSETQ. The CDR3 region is CASSLEGQNYNEQFF. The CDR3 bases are TGCGCCAGCAGCTTGGAGGGACAGAACTACAATGAGCAGTTCTTC.

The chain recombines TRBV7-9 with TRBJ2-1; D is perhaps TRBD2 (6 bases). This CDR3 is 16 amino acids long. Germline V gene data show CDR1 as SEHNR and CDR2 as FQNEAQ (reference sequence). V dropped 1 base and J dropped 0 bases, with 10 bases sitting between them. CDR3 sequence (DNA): TGTGCCAGCAGCTTAGTGCGCGGGATCTCCTACAATGAGCAGTTCTTC. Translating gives CASSLVRGISYNEQFF.

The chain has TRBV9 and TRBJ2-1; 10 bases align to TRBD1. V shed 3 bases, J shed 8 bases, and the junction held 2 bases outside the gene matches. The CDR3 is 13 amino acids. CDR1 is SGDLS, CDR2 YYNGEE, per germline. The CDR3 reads CASSEGTGDEQFF. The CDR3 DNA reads TGTGCCAGCAGCGAGGGGACAGGGGATGAGCAGTTCTTC. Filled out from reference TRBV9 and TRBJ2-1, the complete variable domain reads DSGVTQTPKHLITATGQRVTLRCSPRSGDLSVYWYQQSLDQGLQFLIQYYNGEERAKGNILERFSAQQFPDLHSELNLSSLELGDSALYFCASSEGTGDEQFFGPGTRLTVL.

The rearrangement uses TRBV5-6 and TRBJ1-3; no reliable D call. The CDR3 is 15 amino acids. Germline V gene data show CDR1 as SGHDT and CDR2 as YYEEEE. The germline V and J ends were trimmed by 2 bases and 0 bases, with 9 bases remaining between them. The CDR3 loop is CASSFGGLSGNTIYF. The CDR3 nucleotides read TGTGCCAGCAGCTTTGGCGGCCTCTCTGGAAACACCATATATTTT.

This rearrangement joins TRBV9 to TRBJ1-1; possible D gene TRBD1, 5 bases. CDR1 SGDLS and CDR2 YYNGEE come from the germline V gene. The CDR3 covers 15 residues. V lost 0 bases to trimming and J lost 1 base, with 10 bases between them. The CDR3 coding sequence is TGTGCCAGCAGCGTAGATAGGGGCCAGAACACTGAAGCTTTCTTT. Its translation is CASSVDRGQNTEAFF.

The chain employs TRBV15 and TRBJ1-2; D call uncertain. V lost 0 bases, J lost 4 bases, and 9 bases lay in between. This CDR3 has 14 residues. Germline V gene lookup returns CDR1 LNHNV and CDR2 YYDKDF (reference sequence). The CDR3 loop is CATSRETGIYGYTF. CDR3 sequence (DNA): TGTGCCACCAGCAGAGAAACGGGGATCTATGGCTACACCTTC. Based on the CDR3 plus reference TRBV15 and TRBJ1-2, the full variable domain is DAMVIQNPRYQVTQFGKPVTLSCSQTLNHNVMYWYQQKSSQAPKLLFHYYDKDFNNEADTPDNFQSRRPNTSFCFLDIRSPGLGDTAMYLCATSRETGIYGYTFGSGTRLTVV.

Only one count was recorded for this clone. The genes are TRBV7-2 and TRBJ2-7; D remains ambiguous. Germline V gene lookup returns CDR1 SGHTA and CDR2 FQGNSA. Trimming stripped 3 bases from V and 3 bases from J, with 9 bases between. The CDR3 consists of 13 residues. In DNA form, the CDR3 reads TGTGCCAGCAGCTTGGTAGAGTTCTACGAGCAGTACTTC. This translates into CASSLVEFYEQYF.

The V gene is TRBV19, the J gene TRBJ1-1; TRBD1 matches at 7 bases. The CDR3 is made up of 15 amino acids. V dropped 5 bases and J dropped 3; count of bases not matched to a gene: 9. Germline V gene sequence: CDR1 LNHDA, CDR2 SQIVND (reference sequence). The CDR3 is CASSLDRLGDTEAFF. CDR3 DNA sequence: TGTGCCAGTAGTCTGGACAGGTTGGGGGACACTGAAGCTTTCTTT.

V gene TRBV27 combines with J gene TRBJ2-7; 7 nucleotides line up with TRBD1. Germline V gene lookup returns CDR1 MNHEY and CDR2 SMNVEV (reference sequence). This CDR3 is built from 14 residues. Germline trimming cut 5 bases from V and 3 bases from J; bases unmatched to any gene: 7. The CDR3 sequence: CASSRRDRLYEQYF. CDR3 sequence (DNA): TGTGCCAGCAGTCGCCGGGACAGACTCTACGAGCAGTACTTC.

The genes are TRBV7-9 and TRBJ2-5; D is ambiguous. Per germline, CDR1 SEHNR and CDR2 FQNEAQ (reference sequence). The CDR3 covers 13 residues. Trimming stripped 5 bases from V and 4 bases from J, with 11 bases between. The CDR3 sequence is CASSPNVGETQYF. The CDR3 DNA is TGTGCCAGCAGCCCCAACGTCGGAGAGACCCAGTACTTC.

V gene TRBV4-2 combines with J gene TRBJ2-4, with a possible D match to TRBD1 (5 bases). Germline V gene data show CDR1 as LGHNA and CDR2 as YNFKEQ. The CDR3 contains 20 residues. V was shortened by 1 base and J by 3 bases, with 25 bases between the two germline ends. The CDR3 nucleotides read TGTGCCAGCAGCCAAGTGGATTCCCCAGGGTCTATTGGTGACAAAAACATTCAGTACTTC. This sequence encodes CASSQVDSPGSIGDKNIQYF.

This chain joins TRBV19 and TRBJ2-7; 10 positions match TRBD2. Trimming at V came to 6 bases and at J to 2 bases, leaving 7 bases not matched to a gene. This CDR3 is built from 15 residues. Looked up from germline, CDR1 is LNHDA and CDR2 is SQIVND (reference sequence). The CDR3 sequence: CASRPTSGATYEQYF. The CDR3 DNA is TGTGCCAGTAGACCTACTAGCGGGGCTACCTACGAGCAGTACTTC.

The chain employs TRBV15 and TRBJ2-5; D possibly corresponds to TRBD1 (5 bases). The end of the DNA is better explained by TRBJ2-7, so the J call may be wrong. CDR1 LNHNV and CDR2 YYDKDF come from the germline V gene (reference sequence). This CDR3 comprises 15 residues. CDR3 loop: CATSRELTVTYEQYF. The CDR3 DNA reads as TGTGCCACCAGCAGAGAATTGACAGTCACCTACGAGCAGTACTTC.

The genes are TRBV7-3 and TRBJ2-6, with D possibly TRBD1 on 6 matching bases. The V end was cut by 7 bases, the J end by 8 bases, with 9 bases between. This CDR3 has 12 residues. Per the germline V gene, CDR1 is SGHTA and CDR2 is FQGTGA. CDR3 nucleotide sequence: TGTGCCAGCACGGACAGTACCAACGTCCTGACTTTC. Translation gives CASTDSTNVLTF.

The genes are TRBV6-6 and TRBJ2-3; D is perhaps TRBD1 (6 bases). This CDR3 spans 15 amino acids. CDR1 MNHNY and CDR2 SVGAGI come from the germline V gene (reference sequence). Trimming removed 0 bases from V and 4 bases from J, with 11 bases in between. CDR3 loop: CASSYSGAYSDTQYF. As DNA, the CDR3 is TGTGCCAGCAGTTACTCGGGGGCATATTCAGATACGCAGTATTTT.